The entry below gives a single T cell receptor (beta chain) sequence along with its context. The data were obtained in a study of shared clonotypes between healthy human individuals. Only in-frame clones appear in the TCRdb table, and some are missing; sequencing was by immunoSEQ multiplex PCR. The repertoire holds some 580,000 clones, roughly 98% seen once, with 0.3% in the top ten. Naivety among CD8 cells was defined by CD45RO negativity and positive CCR7 selection, thereby excluding terminally differentiated effector memory CD45RA+ cells. The sample was naive CD8+ T cells sorted from blood. The TCR originated in a man aged 25-45 years in good health.

The CDR3 reads CASSYVGSSYEQYF. In nucleotides, the CDR3 is TGTGCCAGCAGTTACGTGGGGAGCTCCTACGAGCAGTACTTC. The rearrangement uses TRBV6-6 and TRBJ2-7, with D possibly matching TRBD2 (5 bases). V gave up 2 bases and J gave up 0 bases, with 8 bases separating them. Germline loops: CDR1 MNHNY, CDR2 SVGAGI (reference sequence). There are 14 residues in the CDR3.